The 13 T cell receptor beta chains reported below all come from one sample, sequenced in a study of blood T cell repertoires in COVID-19. Profiled with immunoSEQ multiplex PCR; TCRdb holds only in-frame clones, not every one. The profile shows about 200,000 clones, 82% of them singletons. The specimen was peripheral blood. These receptors were collected from a woman in her sixties with COVID-19, enrolled during active disease.

The rearrangement links TRBV12-5 to TRBJ2-2; D may be TRBD1 (6 bases). V gave up 6 bases and J gave up 4 bases, with 9 bases separating them. The CDR3 has 13 residues. Germline loops: CDR1 LGHNT, CDR2 FRNRAP. CDR3 nucleotide sequence: TGTGCTAGTGGGACAGGAACCACCGGGGAGCTGTTTTTT. Translated, it gives CASGTGTTGELFF.

The chain employs TRBV5-6 and TRBJ1-5; D not resolved. CDR1 is SGHDT, CDR2 YYEEEE, per germline. This CDR3 has 16 residues. V dropped 0 bases and J dropped 0 bases, with 10 bases sitting between them. The CDR3 reads CASSLGRLHSNQPQHF. The CDR3 DNA reads TGTGCCAGCAGCTTGGGCAGGCTACATAGCAATCAGCCCCAGCATTTT. Variable domain in full (rest from reference TRBV5-6 and TRBJ1-5): DAGVTQSPTHLIKTRGQQVTLRCSPKSGHDTVSWYQQALGQGPQFIFQYYEEEERQRGNFPDRFSGHQFPNYSSELNVNALLLGDSALYLCASSLGRLHSNQPQHFGDGTRLSIL.

This chain connects TRBV6-1 to TRBJ2-2; maybe TRBD2 (5 bases). CDR1 is MNHNS and CDR2 is SASEGT in the germline V gene. The CDR3 contains 16 residues. The V and J ends lost 1 base and 4 bases respectively, with 13 bases between them. This CDR3 reads CASSEGLASLTGELFF. The CDR3 DNA reads TGTGCCAGCAGTGAAGGTCTAGCTAGTCTCACCGGGGAGCTGTTTTTT.

This clone has a count of ten or more. The chain couples TRBV7-9 to TRBJ2-3; 12 nucleotides align to TRBD2. The CDR3 has 18 amino acids. Germline V lookup: CDR1 SEHNR, CDR2 FQNEAQ (reference sequence). V shed 3 bases, J shed 4 bases, and the junction held 11 bases outside the gene matches. The CDR3 is CASSFPPRLAGEADTQYF. Here the CDR3 DNA reads TGTGCCAGCAGCTTCCCCCCCCGACTAGCGGGAGAAGCAGATACGCAGTATTTT.

This rearrangement joins TRBV19 to TRBJ1-4, with TRBD1 matching 7 bases. The CDR3 runs 17 residues. Germline V CDR1 and CDR2: LNHDA, SQIVND (reference sequence). Germline trimming cut 1 base from V and 0 bases from J; bases unmatched to any gene: 5. CDR3 residues: CASSIAYDRATNEKLFF. The CDR3 DNA follows: TGTGCCAGTAGTATAGCTTACGACAGGGCAACTAATGAAAAACTGTTTTTT.

V usage is TRBV20-1 and J usage is TRBJ2-4; TRBD2 agrees at 9 bases. This CDR3 region has 17 residues. With 3 bases clipped from V and 0 bases from J, the junction kept 9 bases outside the gene matches. Germline V gene lookup returns CDR1 DFQATT and CDR2 SNEGSKA (reference sequence). The DNA of the CDR3 is TGCAGTGCTAGTCCTAGCGGGATTTTCTCAGCCAAAAACATTCAGTACTTC. As protein: CSASPSGIFSAKNIQYF.

This chain joins TRBV7-6 and TRBJ2-7, with D tentatively TRBD2 (6 bases). The germline V gene has CDR1 SGHVS and CDR2 FNYEAQ. The CDR3 is made up of 16 amino acids. Trimming removed 4 bases at V and 5 bases at J, with 21 bases between. CDR3 amino acids: CASSWTTDGSPDEQYF. The CDR3 nucleotides read TGTGCCAGCAGCTGGACCACGGACGGGAGCCCTGACGAGCAGTACTTC.

The chain links TRBV7-6 to TRBJ2-2, with D perhaps TRBD1 (5 bases). Trimming left V 1 base short and J 3 bases short, with 9 bases between. This CDR3 spans 15 amino acids. The germline CDR1 and CDR2 sequences are SGHVS and FNYEAQ. DNA for the CDR3: TGTGCCAGCAGCTTAGAACAGGAAGACACCGGGGAGCTGTTTTTT. It is translated as CASSLEQEDTGELFF. The complete variable domain, with remaining parts taken from reference TRBV7-6 and TRBJ2-2, reads GAGVSQSPRYKVTKRGQDVALRCDPISGHVSLYWYRQALGQGPEFLTYFNYEAQQDKSGLPNDRFSAERPEGSISTLTIQRTEQRDSAMYRCASSLEQEDTGELFFGEGSRLTVL.

The chain combines TRBV6-1 with TRBJ2-3, with D possibly being TRBD2 (5 bases). This CDR3 has 15 residues. The V gene lost 1 base and the J gene lost 4 bases, with 12 bases spanning the gap. Germline-derived CDR1 and CDR2 are MNHNS and SASEGT. CDR3 sequence: CASSEVGSGADTQYF. Written as DNA, the CDR3 is TGTGCCAGCAGTGAAGTAGGGAGCGGAGCAGATACGCAGTATTTT.

The chain recombines TRBV2 with TRBJ1-5, with D possibly TRBD1 on 6 matching bases. The CDR3 runs 15 residues. CDR1 SNHLY and CDR2 FYNNEI come from the germline V gene. V gave up 7 bases and J gave up 8 bases, with 21 bases separating them. The CDR3 DNA is TGTGCCAGCAAAGTGATGGGGGCCGGGATCGAGCCCCAGCATTTT. As protein: CASKVMGAGIEPQHF.

The rearrangement links TRBV27 to TRBJ2-7, with a weak D call TRBD2 (6 bases). This CDR3 is 16 amino acids long. Germline CDR1 and CDR2: MNHEY and SMNVEV (reference sequence). Between the trimmed V and J ends, which lost 5 bases and 4 bases, there was a span of 21 bases. CDR3 sequence: CASSLTLTRGEYEQYF. The CDR3 DNA follows: TGTGCCAGCAGTCTTACCTTGACTAGGGGAGAGTACGAGCAGTACTTC.

The chain couples TRBV19 to TRBJ1-2, with 9 bases identical to TRBD1. Per germline, CDR1 LNHDA and CDR2 SQIVND (reference sequence). Losses at the gene ends were 6 bases for V and 2 bases for J; bases not matched to a gene: 4. This CDR3 is 14 amino acids long. CDR3 nucleotides: TGTGCCAGTAGCGGACAGGGGCGGAACTATGGCTACACCTTC. Amino acids: CASSGQGRNYGYTF.

The chain has TRBV28 and TRBJ2-1; tentative D call: TRBD2 (6 bases). Trimming shortened V by 2 bases and J by 6 bases, and 14 bases separated the two germline ends. Germline-derived CDR1 and CDR2 are MDHEN and SYDVKM. The CDR3 loop spans 15 amino acids. This chain's CDR3 is CASSLNSPRGNEQFF. CDR3 DNA sequence: TGTGCCAGCAGTTTAAACAGTCCGCGGGGCAATGAGCAGTTCTTC.